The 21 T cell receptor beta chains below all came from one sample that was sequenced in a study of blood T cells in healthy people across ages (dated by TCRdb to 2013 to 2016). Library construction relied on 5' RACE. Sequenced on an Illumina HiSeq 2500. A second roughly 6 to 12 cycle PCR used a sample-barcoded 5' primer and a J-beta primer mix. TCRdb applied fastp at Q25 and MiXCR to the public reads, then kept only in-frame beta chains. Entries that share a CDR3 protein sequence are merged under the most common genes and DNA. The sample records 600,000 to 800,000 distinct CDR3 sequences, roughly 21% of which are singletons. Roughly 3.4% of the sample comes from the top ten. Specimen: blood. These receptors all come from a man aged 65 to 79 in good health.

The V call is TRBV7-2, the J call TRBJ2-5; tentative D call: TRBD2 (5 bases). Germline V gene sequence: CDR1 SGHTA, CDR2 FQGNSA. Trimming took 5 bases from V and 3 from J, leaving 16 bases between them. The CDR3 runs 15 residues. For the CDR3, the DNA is TGTGCCAGCAGCGTCGCAAACAGAGGGAAAGAGACCCAGTACTTC. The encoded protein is CASSVANRGKETQYF.

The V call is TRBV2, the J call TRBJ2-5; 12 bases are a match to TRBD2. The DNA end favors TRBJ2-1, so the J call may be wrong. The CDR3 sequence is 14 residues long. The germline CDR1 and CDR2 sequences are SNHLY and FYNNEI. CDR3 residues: CASKGLAGGSEQFF. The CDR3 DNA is TGTGCCAGCAAGGGGCTAGCGGGAGGGTCCGAGCAGTTCTTC.

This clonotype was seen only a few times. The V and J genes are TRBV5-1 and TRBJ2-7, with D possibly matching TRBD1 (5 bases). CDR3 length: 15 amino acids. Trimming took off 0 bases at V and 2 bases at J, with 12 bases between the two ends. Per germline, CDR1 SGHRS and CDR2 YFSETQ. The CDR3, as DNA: TGCGCCAGCAGCTTGGACAGGCCCGACCCCTACGAGCAGTACTTC. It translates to CASSLDRPDPYEQYF. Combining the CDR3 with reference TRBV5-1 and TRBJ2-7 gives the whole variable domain KAGVTQTPRYLIKTRGQQVTLSCSPISGHRSVSWYQQTPGQGLQFLFEYFSETQRNKGNFPGRFSGRQFSNSRSEMNVSTLELGDSALYLCASSLDRPDPYEQYFGPGTRLTVT.

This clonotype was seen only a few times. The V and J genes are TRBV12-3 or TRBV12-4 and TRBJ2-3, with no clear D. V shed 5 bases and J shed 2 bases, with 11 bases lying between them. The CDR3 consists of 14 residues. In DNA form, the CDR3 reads TGTGCCAGCAGTCCGTATGGGTTCACAGATACGCAGTATTTT. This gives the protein CASSPYGFTDTQYF.

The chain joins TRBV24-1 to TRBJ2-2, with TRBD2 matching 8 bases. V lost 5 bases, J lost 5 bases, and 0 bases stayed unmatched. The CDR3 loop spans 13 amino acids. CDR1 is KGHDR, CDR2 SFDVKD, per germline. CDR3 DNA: TGTGCCACCAGTGCGGGGGGGACCGGGGAGCTGTTTTTT. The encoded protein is CATSAGGTGELFF.

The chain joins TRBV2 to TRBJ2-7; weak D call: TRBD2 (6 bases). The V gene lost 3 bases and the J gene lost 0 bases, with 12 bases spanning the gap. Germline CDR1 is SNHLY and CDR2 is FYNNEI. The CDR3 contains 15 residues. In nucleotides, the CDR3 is TGTGCCAGCAGTGAGGGGGGAACGAGCTCCTACGAGCAGTACTTC. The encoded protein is CASSEGGTSSYEQYF.

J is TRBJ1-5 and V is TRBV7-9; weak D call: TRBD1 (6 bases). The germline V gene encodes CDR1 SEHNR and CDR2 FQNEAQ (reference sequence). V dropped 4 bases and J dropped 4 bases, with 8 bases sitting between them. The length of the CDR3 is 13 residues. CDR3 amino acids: CASSWTANQPQHF. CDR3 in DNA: TGTGCCAGCAGCTGGACAGCAAATCAGCCCCAGCATTTT. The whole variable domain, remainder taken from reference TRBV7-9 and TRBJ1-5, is DTGVSQNPRHKITKRGQNVTFRCDPISEHNRLYWYRQTLGQGPEFLTYFQNEAQLEKSRLLSDRFSAERPKGSFSTLEIQRTEQGDSAMYLCASSWTANQPQHFGDGTRLSIL.

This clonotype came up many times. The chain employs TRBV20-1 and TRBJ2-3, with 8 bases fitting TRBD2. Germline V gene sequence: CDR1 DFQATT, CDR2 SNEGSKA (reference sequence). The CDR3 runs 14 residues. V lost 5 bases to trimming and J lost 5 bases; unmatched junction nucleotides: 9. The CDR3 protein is CSAEGGRTVDTQYF. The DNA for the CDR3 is TGCAGTGCTGAGGGCGGGAGGACGGTAGATACGCAGTATTTT.

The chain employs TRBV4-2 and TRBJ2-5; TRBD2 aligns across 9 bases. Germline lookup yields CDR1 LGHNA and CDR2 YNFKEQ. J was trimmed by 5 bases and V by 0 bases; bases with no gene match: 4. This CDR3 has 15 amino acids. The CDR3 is CASSQESREGETQYF. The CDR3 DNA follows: TGTGCCAGCAGCCAAGAATCGCGGGAGGGGGAGACCCAGTACTTC.

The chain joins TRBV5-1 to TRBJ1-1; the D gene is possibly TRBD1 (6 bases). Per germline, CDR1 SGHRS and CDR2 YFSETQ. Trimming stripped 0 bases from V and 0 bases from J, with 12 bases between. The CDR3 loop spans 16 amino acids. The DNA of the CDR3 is TGCGCCAGCAGCTTGGCTGGGGGGGACATGAACACTGAAGCTTTCTTT. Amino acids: CASSLAGGDMNTEAFF.

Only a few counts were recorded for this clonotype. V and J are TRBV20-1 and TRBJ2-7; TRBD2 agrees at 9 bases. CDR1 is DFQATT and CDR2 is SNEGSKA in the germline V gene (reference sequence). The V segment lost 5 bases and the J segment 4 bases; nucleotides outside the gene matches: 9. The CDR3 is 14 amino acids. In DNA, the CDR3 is TGCAGTGCTCATATAGCGGGAGTAAATTACGAGCAGTACTTC. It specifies CSAHIAGVNYEQYF.

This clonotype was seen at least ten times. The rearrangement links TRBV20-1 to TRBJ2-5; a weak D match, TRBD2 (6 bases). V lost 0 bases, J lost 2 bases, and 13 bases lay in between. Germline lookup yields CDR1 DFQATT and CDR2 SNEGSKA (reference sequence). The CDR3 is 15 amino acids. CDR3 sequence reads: CSARDPSASQETQYF. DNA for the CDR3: TGCAGTGCTAGAGACCCTAGCGCGTCACAAGAGACCCAGTACTTC.

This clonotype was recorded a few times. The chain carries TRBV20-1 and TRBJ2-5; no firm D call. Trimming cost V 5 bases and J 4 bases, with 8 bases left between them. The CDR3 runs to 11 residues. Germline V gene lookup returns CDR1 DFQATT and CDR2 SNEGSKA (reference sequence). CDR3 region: CSAGDGETQYF. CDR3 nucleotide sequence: TGCAGTGCTGGGGATGGAGAGACCCAGTACTTC.

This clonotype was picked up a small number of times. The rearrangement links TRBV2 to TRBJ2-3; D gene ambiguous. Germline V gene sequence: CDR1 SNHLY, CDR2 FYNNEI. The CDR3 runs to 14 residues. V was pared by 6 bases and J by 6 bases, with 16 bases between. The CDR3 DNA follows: TGTGCCAGCAGGTGGAGAGCGAACCGGGATACGCAGTATTTT. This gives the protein CASRWRANRDTQYF. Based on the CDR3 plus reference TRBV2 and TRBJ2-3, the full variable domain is EPEVTQTPSHQVTQMGQEVILRCVPISNHLYFYWYRQILGQKVEFLVSFYNNEISEKSEIFDDQFSVERPDGSNFTLKIRSTKLEDSAMYFCASRWRANRDTQYFGPGTRLTVL.

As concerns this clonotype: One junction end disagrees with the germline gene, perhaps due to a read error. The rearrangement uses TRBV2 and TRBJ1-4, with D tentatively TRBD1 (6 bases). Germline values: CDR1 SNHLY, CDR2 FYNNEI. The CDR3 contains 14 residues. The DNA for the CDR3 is TGTGCCAGCAGGGACAGATCAACTAATGAAGAACTGTTTTTT. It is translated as CASRDRSTNEELFF.

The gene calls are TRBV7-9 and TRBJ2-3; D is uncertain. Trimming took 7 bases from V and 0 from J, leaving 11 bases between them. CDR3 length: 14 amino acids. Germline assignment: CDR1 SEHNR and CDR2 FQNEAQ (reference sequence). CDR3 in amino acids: CASIDQKSTDTQYF. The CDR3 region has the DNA TGTGCCAGCATCGACCAGAAAAGCACAGATACGCAGTATTTT.

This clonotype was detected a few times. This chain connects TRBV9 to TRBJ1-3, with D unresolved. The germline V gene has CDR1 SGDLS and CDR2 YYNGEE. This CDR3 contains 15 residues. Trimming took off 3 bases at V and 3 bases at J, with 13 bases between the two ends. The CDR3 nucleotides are TGTGCCAGCAGCGACGCCTCGGGTAGTGGAAACACCATATATTTT. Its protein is CASSDASGSGNTIYF.

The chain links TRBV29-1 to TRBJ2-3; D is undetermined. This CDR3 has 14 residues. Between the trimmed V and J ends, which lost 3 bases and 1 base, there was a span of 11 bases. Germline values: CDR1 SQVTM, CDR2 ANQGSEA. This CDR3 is CSVDDRAGTDTQYF. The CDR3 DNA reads TGCAGCGTTGACGATAGGGCTGGCACAGATACGCAGTATTTT.

The CDR3: CASSYSPSRSTDTQYF. Here the CDR3 DNA reads TGTGCCAGCAGTTACTCTCCTAGCCGAAGCACAGATACGCAGTATTTT. The V and J genes are TRBV6-5 and TRBJ2-3, with D possibly TRBD2 on 5 matching bases. The V end was cut by 0 bases, the J end by 0 bases, with 10 bases between. This CDR3 is 16 amino acids long. CDR1 and CDR2 from the germline V gene are MNHEY and SVGAGI.

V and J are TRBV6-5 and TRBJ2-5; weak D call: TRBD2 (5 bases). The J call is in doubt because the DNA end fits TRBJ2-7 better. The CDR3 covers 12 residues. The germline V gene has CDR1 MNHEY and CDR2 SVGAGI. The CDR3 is CASLGNSYEQYF. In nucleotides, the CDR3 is TGTGCCAGCCTCGGGAATTCATACGAGCAGTACTTC.

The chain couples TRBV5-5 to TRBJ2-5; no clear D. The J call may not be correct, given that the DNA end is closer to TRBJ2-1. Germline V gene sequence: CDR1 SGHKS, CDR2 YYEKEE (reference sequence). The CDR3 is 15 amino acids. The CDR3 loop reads CASSLSRAQLNEQFF. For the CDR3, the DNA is TGTGCCAGCAGCTTGTCTAGAGCCCAACTCAATGAGCAGTTCTTC.